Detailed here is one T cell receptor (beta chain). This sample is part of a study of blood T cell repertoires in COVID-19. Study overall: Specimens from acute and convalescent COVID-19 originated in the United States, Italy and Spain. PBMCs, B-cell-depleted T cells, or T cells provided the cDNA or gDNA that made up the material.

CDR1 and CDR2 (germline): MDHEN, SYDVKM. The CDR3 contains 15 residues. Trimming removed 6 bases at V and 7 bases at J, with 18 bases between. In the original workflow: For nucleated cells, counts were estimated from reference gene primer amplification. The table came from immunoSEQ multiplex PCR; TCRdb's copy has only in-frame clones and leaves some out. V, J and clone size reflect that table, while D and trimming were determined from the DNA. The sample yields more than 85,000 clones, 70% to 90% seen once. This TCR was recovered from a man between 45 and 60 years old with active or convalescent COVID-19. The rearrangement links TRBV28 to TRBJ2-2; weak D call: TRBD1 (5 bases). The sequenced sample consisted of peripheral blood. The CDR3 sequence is CASRGRGGAFGELFF. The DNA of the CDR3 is TGTGCCAGCAGAGGAAGGGGTGGCGCGTTCGGGGAGCTGTTTTTT.